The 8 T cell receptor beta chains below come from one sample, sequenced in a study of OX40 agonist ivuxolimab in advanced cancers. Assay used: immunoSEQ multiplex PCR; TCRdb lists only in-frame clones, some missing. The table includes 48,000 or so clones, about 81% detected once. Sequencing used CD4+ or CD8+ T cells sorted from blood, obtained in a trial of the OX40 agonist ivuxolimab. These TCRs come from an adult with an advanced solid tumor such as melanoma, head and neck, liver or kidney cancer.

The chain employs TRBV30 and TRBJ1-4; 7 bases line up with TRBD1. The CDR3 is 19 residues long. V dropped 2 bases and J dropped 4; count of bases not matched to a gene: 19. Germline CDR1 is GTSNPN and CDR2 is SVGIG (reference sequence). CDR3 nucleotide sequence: TGTGCCTGGAGTTCCCCGACAGGGTTTGAGGGACTCTTTAATGAAAAACTGTTTTTT. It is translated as CAWSSPTGFEGLFNEKLFF.

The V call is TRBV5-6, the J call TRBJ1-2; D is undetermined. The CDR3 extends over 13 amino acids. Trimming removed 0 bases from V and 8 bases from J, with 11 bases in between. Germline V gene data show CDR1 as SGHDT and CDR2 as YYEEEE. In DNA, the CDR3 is TGTGCCAGCAGCTTGGCTGGGGTTGGCGGCTACACCTTC. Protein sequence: CASSLAGVGGYTF.

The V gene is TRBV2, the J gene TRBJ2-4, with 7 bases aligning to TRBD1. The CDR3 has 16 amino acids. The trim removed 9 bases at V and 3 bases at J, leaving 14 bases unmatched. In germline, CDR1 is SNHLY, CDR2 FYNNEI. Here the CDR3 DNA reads TGTGCCAGTAGCCTATTATCTTGGGACAGCAAAAACATTCAGTACTTC. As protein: CASSLLSWDSKNIQYF.

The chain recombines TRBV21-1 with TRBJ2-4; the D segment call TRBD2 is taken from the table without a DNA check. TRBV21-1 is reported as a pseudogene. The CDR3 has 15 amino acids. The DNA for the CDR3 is TGTGCCAGCATCAAACGGAGGGTTCTTCAAAACATTCAGTACTTC. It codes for CASIKRRVLQNIQYF.

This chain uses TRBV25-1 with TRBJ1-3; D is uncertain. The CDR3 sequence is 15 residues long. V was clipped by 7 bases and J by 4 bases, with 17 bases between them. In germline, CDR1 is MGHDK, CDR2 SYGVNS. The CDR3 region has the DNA TGTGCCAGCACCAACCCGGGAAACCCAGGAAACACCATATATTTT. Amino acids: CASTNPGNPGNTIYF. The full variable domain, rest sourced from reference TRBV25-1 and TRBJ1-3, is EADIYQTPRYLVIGTGKKITLECSQTMGHDKMYWYQQDPGMELHLIHYSYGVNSTEKGDLSSESTVSRIRTEHFPLTLESARPSHTSQYLCASTNPGNPGNTIYFGEGSWLTVV.

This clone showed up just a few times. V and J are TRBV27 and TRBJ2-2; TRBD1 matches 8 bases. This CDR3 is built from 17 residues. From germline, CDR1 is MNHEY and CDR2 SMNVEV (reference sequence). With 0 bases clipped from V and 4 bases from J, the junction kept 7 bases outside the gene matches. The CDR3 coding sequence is TGTGCCAGCAGTTTATCCCAACCGACAGGGGTCACCGGGGAGCTGTTTTTT. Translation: CASSLSQPTGVTGELFF.

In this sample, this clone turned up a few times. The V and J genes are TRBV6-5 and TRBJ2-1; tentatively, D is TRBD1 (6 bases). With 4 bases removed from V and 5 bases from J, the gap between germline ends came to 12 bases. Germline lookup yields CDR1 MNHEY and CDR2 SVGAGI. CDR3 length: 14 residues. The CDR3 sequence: CASSSGASHNEQFF. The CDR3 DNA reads TGTGCCAGCAGTTCAGGGGCCAGTCACAATGAGCAGTTCTTC.

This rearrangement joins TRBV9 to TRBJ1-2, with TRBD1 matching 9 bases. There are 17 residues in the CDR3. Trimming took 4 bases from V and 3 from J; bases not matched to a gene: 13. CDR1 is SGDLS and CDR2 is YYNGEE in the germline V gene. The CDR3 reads CASSLRGTGRNYYGYTF. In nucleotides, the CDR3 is TGTGCCAGCAGCCTTCGAGGGACAGGGCGGAACTACTATGGCTACACCTTC.